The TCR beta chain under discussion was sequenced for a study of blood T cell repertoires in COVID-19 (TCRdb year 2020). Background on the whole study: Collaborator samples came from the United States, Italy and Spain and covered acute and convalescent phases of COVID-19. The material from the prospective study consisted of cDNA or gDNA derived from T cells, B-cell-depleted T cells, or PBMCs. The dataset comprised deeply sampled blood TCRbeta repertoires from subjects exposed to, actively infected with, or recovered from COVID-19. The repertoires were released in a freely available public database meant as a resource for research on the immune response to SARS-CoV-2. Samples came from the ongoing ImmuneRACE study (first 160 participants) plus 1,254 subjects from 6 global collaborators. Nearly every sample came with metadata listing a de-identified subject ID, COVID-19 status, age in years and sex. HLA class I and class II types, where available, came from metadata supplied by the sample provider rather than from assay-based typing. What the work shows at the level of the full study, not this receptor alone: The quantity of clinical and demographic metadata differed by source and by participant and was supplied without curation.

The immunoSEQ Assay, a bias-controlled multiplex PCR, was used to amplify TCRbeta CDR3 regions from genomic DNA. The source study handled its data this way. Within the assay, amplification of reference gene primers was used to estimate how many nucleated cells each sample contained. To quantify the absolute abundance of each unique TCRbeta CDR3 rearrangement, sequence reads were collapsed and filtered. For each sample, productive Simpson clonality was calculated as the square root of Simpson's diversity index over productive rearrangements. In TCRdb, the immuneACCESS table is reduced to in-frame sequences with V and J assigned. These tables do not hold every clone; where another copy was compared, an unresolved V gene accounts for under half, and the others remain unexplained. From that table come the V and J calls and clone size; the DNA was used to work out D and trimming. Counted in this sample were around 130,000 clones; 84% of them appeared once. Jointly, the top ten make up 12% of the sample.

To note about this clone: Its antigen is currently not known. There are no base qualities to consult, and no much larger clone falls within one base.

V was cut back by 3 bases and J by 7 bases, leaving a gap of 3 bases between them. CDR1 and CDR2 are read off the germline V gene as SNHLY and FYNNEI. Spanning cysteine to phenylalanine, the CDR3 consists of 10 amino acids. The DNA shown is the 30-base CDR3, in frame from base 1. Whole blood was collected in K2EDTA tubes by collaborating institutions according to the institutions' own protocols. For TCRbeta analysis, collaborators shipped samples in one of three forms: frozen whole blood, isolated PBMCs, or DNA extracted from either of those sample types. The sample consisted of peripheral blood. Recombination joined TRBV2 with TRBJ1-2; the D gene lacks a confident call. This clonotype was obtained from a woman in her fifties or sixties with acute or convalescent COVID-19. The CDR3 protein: CASSDGGYTF. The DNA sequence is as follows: TGTGCCAGCAGTGACGGTGGCTACACCTTC.